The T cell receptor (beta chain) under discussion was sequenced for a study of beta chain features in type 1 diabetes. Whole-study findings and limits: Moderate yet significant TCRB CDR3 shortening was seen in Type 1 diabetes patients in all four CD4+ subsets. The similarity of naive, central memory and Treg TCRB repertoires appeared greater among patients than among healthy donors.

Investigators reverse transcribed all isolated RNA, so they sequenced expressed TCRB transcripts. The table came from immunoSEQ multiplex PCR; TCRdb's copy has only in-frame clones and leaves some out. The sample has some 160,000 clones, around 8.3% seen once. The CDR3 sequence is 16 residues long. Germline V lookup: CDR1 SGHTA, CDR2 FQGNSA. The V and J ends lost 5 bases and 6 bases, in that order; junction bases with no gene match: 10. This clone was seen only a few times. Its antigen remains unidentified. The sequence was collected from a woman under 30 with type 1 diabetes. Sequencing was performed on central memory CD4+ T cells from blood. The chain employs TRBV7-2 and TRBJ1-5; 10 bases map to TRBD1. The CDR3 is CASSRGTGDEGQPQHF. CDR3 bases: TGTGCCAGCAGCCGTGGGACAGGGGATGAAGGTCAGCCCCAGCATTTT.